Presented here are 21 T cell receptor beta chains from one specimen sequenced in a study of chemoradiotherapy in HPV16-positive cancers. Libraries were prepared by immunoSEQ multiplex PCR; TCRdb keeps only in-frame clonotypes and omits some of them. Among some 2,600 clones listed, 77% were seen once. Sample collection was performed from a patient who underwent chemoradiotherapy. These TCRs come from a human donor with HPV-associated anogenital cancer.

The chain has TRBV10-1 and TRBJ2-2; 10 bases match TRBD1. Unmatched junction bases numbered 6, after V lost 3 bases and J lost 5 bases. CDR1 and CDR2 from the germline V gene are WNHNN and SYGVQD (reference sequence). The CDR3 covers 16 residues. The CDR3: CASSDGTGVNTGELFF. The CDR3 bases are TGCGCCAGCAGTGATGGGACAGGGGTTAATACCGGGGAGCTGTTTTTT.

The gene calls are TRBV5-1 and TRBJ1-2; 8 bases line up with TRBD1. CDR1 and CDR2 (germline): SGHRS, YFSETQ. CDR3 size: 12 residues. Trimming at V came to 4 bases and at J to 8 bases, leaving 4 bases not matched to a gene. The CDR3 loop is CASSIGQGGYTF. The CDR3 DNA reads TGCGCCAGCAGCATTGGACAGGGAGGCTACACCTTC.

This chain uses TRBV28 with TRBJ2-1; perhaps TRBD2 as D (5 bases). There are 14 residues in the CDR3. Trimming pared 5 bases from V and 8 bases from J, leaving 16 bases between. In germline, CDR1 is MDHEN, CDR2 SYDVKM. CDR3 nucleotides: TGTGCCAGCAGTCCGGTCGGCGGGCACTATGAGCAGTTCTTC. This sequence encodes CASSPVGGHYEQFF.

There are a few counts of this clone. The chain employs TRBV2 and TRBJ1-4; unclear D gene. The CDR3 totals 12 residues. V lost 6 bases, J lost 6 bases, and 8 bases lay in between. In germline, CDR1 is SNHLY, CDR2 FYNNEI. The CDR3 protein is CASSGSYEKLFF. CDR3 DNA: TGTGCCAGCAGCGGGAGTTATGAAAAACTGTTTTTT. The full variable domain, rest sourced from reference TRBV2 and TRBJ1-4, is EPEVTQTPSHQVTQMGQEVILRCVPISNHLYFYWYRQILGQKVEFLVSFYNNEISEKSEIFDDQFSVERPDGSNFTLKIRSTKLEDSAMYFCASSGSYEKLFFGSGTQLSVL.

This clone was picked up one time. The V gene is TRBV4-1, the J gene TRBJ2-1, with TRBD2 matching 7 bases. The CDR3 contains 13 residues. CDR1 is MGHRA and CDR2 is YSYEKL in the germline V gene. Trimming at V came to 8 bases and at J to 0 bases, leaving 1 base not matched to a gene. The CDR3 bases are TGCGCCAGCGGGGGGGGCTCCTACAATGAGCAGTTCTTC. It yields the protein CASGGGSYNEQFF.

The chain uses TRBV28 and TRBJ2-5; the D gene is possibly TRBD1 (6 bases). The tail of the sequence fits TRBJ2-7 better, so the J call may be wrong. The CDR3 extends over 13 amino acids. Germline V gene data show CDR1 as MDHEN and CDR2 as SYDVKM. CDR3 residues: CASRWQGQGEQYF. The CDR3 DNA reads as TGTGCCAGTAGGTGGCAGGGGCAAGGCGAGCAGTACTTC.

The V call is TRBV5-1, the J call TRBJ2-3, with TRBD2 matching over 14 bases. V lost 4 bases and J lost 0; bases outside the gene matches: 10. Germline V gene sequence: CDR1 SGHRS, CDR2 YFSETQ. This CDR3 region has 19 residues. The CDR3 here is CASSASGTSGRGSTDTQYF. In DNA, the CDR3 is TGCGCCAGCAGCGCATCCGGGACTAGCGGGAGAGGGAGCACAGATACGCAGTATTTT. The full variable domain, completed using reference TRBV5-1 and TRBJ2-3, is KAGVTQTPRYLIKTRGQQVTLSCSPISGHRSVSWYQQTPGQGLQFLFEYFSETQRNKGNFPGRFSGRQFSNSRSEMNVSTLELGDSALYLCASSASGTSGRGSTDTQYFGPGTRLTVL.

This chain's CDR3 is CASSLTPVAGNTIYF. For the CDR3, the DNA is TGTGCCAGCAGCCTAACCCCGGTAGCAGGGAACACCATATATTTT. V gene TRBV7-2 combines with J gene TRBJ1-3; the D gene is possibly TRBD1 (5 bases). The CDR3 length is 15 residues. V was trimmed by 5 bases and J by 7 bases, leaving 18 bases between them. CDR1 and CDR2 (germline): SGHTA, FQGNSA.

The sample holds one count of this clone. The chain is built from TRBV2 and TRBJ1-1; unclear D gene. The CDR3 runs 14 residues. Trimming pared 4 bases from V and 4 bases from J, leaving 13 bases between. CDR1 is SNHLY, CDR2 FYNNEI, per germline. As DNA, the CDR3 is TGTGCCAGCAGTGTATCGGGCGTCGGCACTGAAGCTTTCTTT. Its protein product is CASSVSGVGTEAFF.

DNA of the CDR3: TGTGCCTGGAGTCGAGGGGGTAGCAATCAGCCCCAGCATTTT. Translating gives CAWSRGGSNQPQHF. The rearrangement joins TRBV30 to TRBJ1-5; D is possibly TRBD1 (6 bases). V dropped 2 bases and J dropped 0 bases, with 8 bases sitting between them. Germline-derived CDR1 and CDR2 are GTSNPN and SVGIG (reference sequence). This CDR3 has 14 amino acids.

This chain links TRBV28 with TRBJ1-5; D is ambiguous. Germline V gives CDR1 MDHEN, CDR2 SYDVKM. V was trimmed by 6 bases and J by 3 bases, leaving 0 bases between them. The CDR3 totals 10 residues. CDR3 in DNA: TGTGCCAGCAGCAATCAGCCCCAGCATTTT. It translates to CASSNQPQHF.

The chain recombines TRBV7-8 with TRBJ1-2; 7 bases are a match to TRBD1. CDR1 and CDR2 (germline): SGHVS, FQNEAQ. V lost 4 bases and J lost 4; bases outside the gene matches: 6. The CDR3 runs 14 residues. The CDR3 loop reads CASSSRTGVYGYTF. Here the CDR3 DNA reads TGTGCCAGCAGCTCCCGGACAGGCGTCTATGGCTACACCTTC.

The chain joins TRBV11-2 to TRBJ2-3; 15 nucleotides agree with TRBD2. The CDR3 extends over 16 amino acids. The V segment lost 4 bases and the J segment 7 bases; nucleotides outside the gene matches: 6. Germline CDR1 SGHAT, CDR2 FQNNGV. Here the CDR3 reads CASSSGLAGGLNTQYF. CDR3 sequence (DNA): TGTGCCAGCAGCTCTGGACTAGCGGGGGGGTTAAATACGCAGTATTTT.

The V gene is TRBV18, the J gene TRBJ2-2; D is perhaps TRBD2 (5 bases). Germline CDR1 reads KGHSH; CDR2 reads LQKENI. The CDR3 totals 15 residues. The germline V and J ends were trimmed by 0 bases and 0 bases, with 5 bases remaining between them. The CDR3 DNA is TGTGCCAGCTCACCACCCGGGGCGAACACCGGGGAGCTGTTTTTT. This encodes CASSPPGANTGELFF.

The J gene is TRBJ2-3, the V gene TRBV11-2, with D unresolved. The CDR3 totals 14 residues. Germline V gene data show CDR1 as SGHAT and CDR2 as FQNNGV. Trimming cost V 0 bases and J 5 bases, with 9 bases left between them. This CDR3 reads CASSLDRMGDTQYF. The CDR3 DNA sequence: TGTGCCAGCAGCTTAGATCGGATGGGAGATACGCAGTATTTT.

This clone turned up a few times. The J gene is TRBJ2-2, the V gene TRBV6-5, with TRBD2 matching 9 bases. CDR1 and CDR2 (germline): MNHEY, SVGAGI. The CDR3 extends over 16 amino acids. The V gene end was trimmed by 2 bases and the J gene end by 5 bases; junction bases not matched to a gene: 6. The CDR3 is CASSYLRGGRTGELFF. CDR3 DNA sequence: TGTGCCAGCAGTTACCTGCGGGGGGGCCGTACCGGGGAGCTGTTTTTT.

J is TRBJ2-7 and V is TRBV7-9; D might be TRBD2 (6 bases). This CDR3 spans 16 amino acids. Trimming took off 2 bases at V and 2 bases at J, with 16 bases between the two ends. Germline V gene lookup returns CDR1 SEHNR and CDR2 FQNEAQ (reference sequence). Here the CDR3 DNA reads TGTGCCAGCAGCTTAAGTGGCGGGACCTTAACCTACGAGCAGTACTTC. It encodes CASSLSGGTLTYEQYF.

The chain employs TRBV11-1 and TRBJ2-7, with TRBD2 identical over 12 bases. CDR1 is SGHAT, CDR2 FQDESV, per germline (reference sequence). V trimming: 5 bases; J trimming: 3 bases; junction bases outside the gene matches: 8. There are 16 residues in the CDR3. This CDR3 is CASSPWRTSGNYEQYF. In nucleotides, the CDR3 is TGTGCCAGCAGCCCCTGGAGGACTAGCGGGAACTACGAGCAGTACTTC.

J is TRBJ1-5 and V is TRBV6-1; D remains unclear. The CDR3 contains 14 residues. The germline V gene encodes CDR1 MNHNS and CDR2 SASEGT. V lost 2 bases to trimming and J lost 3 bases, with 8 bases between them. CDR3 loop: CASSERGYNQPQHF. The CDR3 region has the DNA TGTGCCAGCAGTGAACGGGGATACAATCAGCCCCAGCATTTT.

V is TRBV19 and J is TRBJ1-4, with TRBD1 as a possible D gene (6 bases). V was shortened by 7 bases and J by 4 bases, with 19 bases between the two germline ends. Germline CDR1 LNHDA, CDR2 SQIVND (reference sequence). CDR3 length equals 16 residues. In DNA form, the CDR3 reads TGTGCCAGTACCCGACGGGGGGCCGGGGTTAATGAAAAACTGTTTTTT. It codes for CASTRRGAGVNEKLFF.

Only a few counts were recorded for this clone. The chain recombines TRBV5-6 with TRBJ2-2; D perhaps matches TRBD1 (6 bases). V was trimmed by 6 bases and J by 7 bases, leaving 16 bases between them. Looked up from germline, CDR1 is SGHDT and CDR2 is YYEEEE. This CDR3 is 14 amino acids long. The CDR3 here is CASIQSGAGGELFF. As DNA, the CDR3 is TGTGCCAGCATCCAATCAGGGGCAGGCGGGGAGCTGTTTTTT.